This T cell receptor beta chain was retrieved from a study of CD8 T cells in Susac syndrome. The CDR3 has 13 residues. The germline CDR1 and CDR2 sequences are DFQATT and SNEGSKA (reference sequence). V dropped 4 bases and J dropped 1 base, with 9 bases sitting between them. cDNA came from approximately 0.5 to 1 ug RNA primed by random hexamers. TCRdb recomputed calls from the immunoSEQ multiplex PCR reads with MiXCR, one row per CDR3 protein. The sample includes about 130,000 distinct CDR3 sequences, about 95% seen only once; the top ten take more than 0.095%. This chain joins TRBV20-1 and TRBJ2-3; D is unclear. The source of this sequence is a human donor in good health. Input material: CD4+ T cells from PBMCs. CDR3 in amino acids: CSAIPTGTDTQYF. In DNA, the CDR3 is TGCAGTGCTATACCAACTGGCACAGATACGCAGTATTTT.